In its sample, the clone carrying this T cell receptor beta chain was seen many times. What it binds is not known. The V and J ends lost 10 bases and 4 bases respectively, with 17 bases between them. The CDR3 covers 13 residues. Germline-derived CDR1 and CDR2 are MDHEN and SYDVKM. Total RNA was isolated from each sample in quantities of at least 5 micrograms. A J-beta primer mix and a sample-barcoded 5' primer were used in a second PCR of roughly 6 to 12 cycles. Every sample produced at least 3 million CDR3-containing paired-end reads. TCRdb redid the calling of the 5' RACE reads with MiXCR, one entry per CDR3 protein. Among around 800,000 distinct CDR3 sequences, around 50% were seen once, and the ten largest hold 15% to 20%. The sample belongs to a study of blood T cells in healthy people across ages. General study results and limits: Among long-lived donors, naive CD4+ cells were more numerous and diversity higher than in aged donors.

The chain combines TRBV28 with TRBJ2-7; D is unresolved. The sequenced material came from blood. The receptor comes from a man older than 75 in good health. The CDR3 loop is CATSVGVGYEQYF. The CDR3 nucleotides read TGTGCCACATCTGTGGGTGTGGGGTACGAGCAGTACTTC.